The 16 T cell receptor beta chains listed next were all sequenced from one sample in a study of cytomegalovirus exposure and HLA in healthy donors (dated by TCRdb to about 2017). Libraries were prepared through the immunoSEQ multiplex PCR assay. TCRdb mirrors the immuneACCESS table, restricted to in-frame sequences. Some clones are absent from its copies; in checked studies, under half trace to an unresolved V gene, and the reason for the others is unknown. The sample table holds 150,000 or so clones, of which 75% to 90% were seen once. Under 25% of the sample is held by the ten biggest clonotypes. The material sequenced was PBMCs. Receptors were obtained from a man between 18 and 35 years old in good health and CMV-seropositive.

A single count supports this clone. The J gene is TRBJ2-7, the V gene TRBV18; TRBD2 aligns across 12 bases. V dropped 0 bases and J dropped 9; count of bases not matched to a gene: 6. Germline CDR1 KGHSH, CDR2 LQKENI. The CDR3 loop spans 15 amino acids. The CDR3 loop reads CASSPPLAGGPVQYF. The CDR3 nucleotides are TGTGCCAGCTCACCACCTCTAGCGGGAGGGCCCGTGCAGTACTTC.

This clone was recorded once. The chain joins TRBV11-1 to TRBJ2-5; perhaps TRBD1 as D (5 bases). The V end lost 5 bases, the J end lost 3 bases, and 10 bases lay between the germline ends. Germline values: CDR1 SGHAT, CDR2 FQDESV (reference sequence). CDR3 size: 13 residues. The CDR3, as DNA: TGTGCCAGCAGCACAGGTGCCAAAGAGACCCAGTACTTC. It translates to CASSTGAKETQYF.

The J gene is TRBJ1-1, the V gene TRBV6-1, with a weak D call TRBD1 (6 bases). CDR1 is MNHNS, CDR2 SASEGT, per germline. Trimming stripped 0 bases from V and 0 bases from J, with 11 bases between. CDR3 size: 16 residues. CDR3 region: CASSEAPGVLNTEAFF. For the CDR3, the DNA is TGTGCCAGCAGTGAAGCTCCAGGGGTTCTGAACACTGAAGCTTTCTTT.

The V call is TRBV5-6, the J call TRBJ2-3; possible D gene TRBD2, 7 bases. Germline CDR1 and CDR2: SGHDT and YYEEEE. The CDR3 has 15 amino acids. V gave up 4 bases and J gave up 3 bases, with 15 bases separating them. The CDR3 DNA sequence: TGTGCCAGCAGCCAGACCGGGGGGCCGACAGATACGCAGTATTTT. It translates to CASSQTGGPTDTQYF.

This clone was observed a handful of times. This sequence joins TRBV18 and TRBJ1-5; D is uncertain. The germline V gene encodes CDR1 KGHSH and CDR2 LQKENI. Trimming removed 1 base at V and 0 bases at J, with 4 bases between. This CDR3 contains 14 residues. The CDR3 DNA follows: TGTGCCAGCTCACCACAGCCTAGCAATCAGCCCCAGCATTTT. As protein: CASSPQPSNQPQHF.

CDR3 in amino acids: CASSPTSRPLGDTQYF. The CDR3 DNA sequence: TGCGCCAGCAGCCCGACTAGCCGCCCCCTGGGAGATACGCAGTATTTT. The V and J genes are TRBV5-1 and TRBJ2-3, with 7 nucleotides matching TRBD2. CDR3 length equals 16 residues. The ends lost 4 bases at V and 5 bases at J; junction bases unmatched: 13. CDR1 and CDR2 (germline): SGHRS, YFSETQ.

This clone was counted between two and nine times. The chain recombines TRBV18 with TRBJ2-1, with unresolved D. Trimming stripped 3 bases from V and 5 bases from J, with 11 bases between. Germline CDR1 KGHSH, CDR2 LQKENI. The CDR3 extends over 14 amino acids. The DNA of the CDR3 is TGTGCCAGCTCACCCACCCGAGCCGACAATGAGCAGTTCTTC. The encoded protein is CASSPTRADNEQFF.

This clone was observed once. The chain recombines TRBV19 with TRBJ1-1; D is unresolved. The germline CDR1 and CDR2 sequences are LNHDA and SQIVND (reference sequence). V dropped 10 bases and J dropped 0 bases, with 24 bases sitting between them. The CDR3 sequence is 17 residues long. This CDR3 reads CATSGLDKSHLNTEAFF. CDR3 in DNA: TGTGCCACAAGTGGCCTCGACAAGTCTCATTTGAACACTGAAGCTTTCTTT. Variable domain in full (rest from reference TRBV19 and TRBJ1-1): DGGITQSPKYLFRKEGQNVTLSCEQNLNHDAMYWYRQDPGQGLRLIYYSQIVNDFQKGDIAEGYSVSREKKESFPLTVTSAQKNPTAFYLCATSGLDKSHLNTEAFFGQGTRLTVV.

The J gene is TRBJ2-7, the V gene TRBV4-3; 12 bases match TRBD2. The CDR3 runs 18 residues. CDR1 LGHNA and CDR2 YSLEER come from the germline V gene. The trim removed 2 bases at V and 0 bases at J, leaving 8 bases unmatched. Here the CDR3 reads CASSQSSTSGGLSYEQYF. The CDR3 region has the DNA TGCGCCAGCAGCCAATCGTCGACTAGCGGGGGCCTCTCCTACGAGCAGTACTTC.

V and J are TRBV6-5 and TRBJ1-3, with D uncertain. CDR3 size: 15 residues. V was clipped by 0 bases and J by 4 bases, with 10 bases between them. Germline values: CDR1 MNHEY, CDR2 SVGAGI. The CDR3 protein is CASSYSVGRGNTIYF. DNA of the CDR3: TGTGCCAGCAGTTACTCGGTCGGGAGAGGAAACACCATATATTTT.

This chain joins TRBV6-5 and TRBJ2-7; 12 nucleotides line up with TRBD2. CDR1 MNHEY and CDR2 SVGAGI come from the germline V gene. The CDR3 has 13 amino acids. V lost 9 bases to trimming and J lost 3 bases; unmatched junction nucleotides: 3. This chain's CDR3 is CASKTSGSYEQYF. CDR3 nucleotide sequence: TGTGCCAGTAAGACTAGCGGGAGCTACGAGCAGTACTTC.

This clone occurred once. The chain couples TRBV7-9 to TRBJ2-1; 9 nucleotides line up with TRBD1. Per germline, CDR1 SEHNR and CDR2 FQNEAQ (reference sequence). The V and J ends lost 0 bases and 3 bases, in that order; junction bases with no gene match: 6. The CDR3 runs to 17 residues. Here the CDR3 reads CASSLADRGYLYNEQFF. CDR3 DNA sequence: TGTGCCAGCAGCTTAGCTGACAGGGGGTATCTCTACAATGAGCAGTTCTTC.

This chain links TRBV29-1 with TRBJ2-7; 7 bases fit TRBD1. Trimming took 4 bases from V and 2 from J; bases not matched to a gene: 5. Germline CDR1 and CDR2: SQVTM and ANQGSEA. The CDR3 has 13 amino acids. The CDR3 DNA is TGCAGCGTTGGGCAGGGGGAAACCTACGAGCAGTACTTC. This sequence encodes CSVGQGETYEQYF.

The gene calls are TRBV6-5 and TRBJ1-5, with D perhaps matching TRBD1 (5 bases). Germline V lookup: CDR1 MNHEY, CDR2 SVGAGI. This CDR3 contains 14 residues. The ends were cut back, 6 bases at V and 4 bases at J, with 13 bases in the middle. The CDR3 coding sequence is TGTGCCAGCAGCCTAATAGCAGGGAATCAGCCCCAGCATTTT. This gives the protein CASSLIAGNQPQHF.

The V and J genes are TRBV30 and TRBJ2-1; 13 positions agree with TRBD2. The V and J ends lost 3 bases and 8 bases, in that order; junction bases with no gene match: 7. Germline V gene sequence: CDR1 GTSNPN, CDR2 SVGIG (reference sequence). This CDR3 is built from 15 residues. The DNA for the CDR3 is TGTGCCTGGAGGGTACTAGCGGGAGGGGTCCATGAGCAGTTCTTC. This translates into CAWRVLAGGVHEQFF.

The rearrangement joins TRBV13 to TRBJ1-3; 7 nucleotides match TRBD1. The CDR3 runs to 14 residues. The trim removed 6 bases at V and 0 bases at J, leaving 2 bases unmatched. Germline loops: CDR1 PRHDT, CDR2 FYEKMQ (reference sequence). The CDR3 DNA reads as TGTGCCAGCAGAAGACAGGGCTCTGGAAACACCATATATTTT. Protein sequence: CASRRQGSGNTIYF.